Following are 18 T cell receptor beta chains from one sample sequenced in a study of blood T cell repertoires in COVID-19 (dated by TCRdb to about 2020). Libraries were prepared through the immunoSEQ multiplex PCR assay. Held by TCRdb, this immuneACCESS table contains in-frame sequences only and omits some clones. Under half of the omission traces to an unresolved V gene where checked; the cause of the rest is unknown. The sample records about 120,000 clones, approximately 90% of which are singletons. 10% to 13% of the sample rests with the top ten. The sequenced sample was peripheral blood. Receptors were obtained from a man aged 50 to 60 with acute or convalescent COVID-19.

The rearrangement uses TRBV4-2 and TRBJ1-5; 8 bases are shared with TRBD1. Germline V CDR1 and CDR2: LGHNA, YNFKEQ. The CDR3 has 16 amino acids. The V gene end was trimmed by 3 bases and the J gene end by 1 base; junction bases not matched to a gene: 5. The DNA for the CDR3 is TGTGCCAGCAGCCAGGACAGGGTTGGGAGCAATCAGCCCCAGCATTTT. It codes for CASSQDRVGSNQPQHF.

CDR3 nucleotide sequence: TGTGCCAGCGGGGCGGGGTCGGGGCCCCAGCATTTT. Protein sequence: CASGAGSGPQHF. The rearrangement links TRBV10-3 to TRBJ1-5; weak D call: TRBD1 (5 bases). The ends were cut back, 10 bases at V and 9 bases at J, with 16 bases in the middle. Germline V CDR1 and CDR2: ENHRY, SYGVKD. CDR3 size: 12 residues.

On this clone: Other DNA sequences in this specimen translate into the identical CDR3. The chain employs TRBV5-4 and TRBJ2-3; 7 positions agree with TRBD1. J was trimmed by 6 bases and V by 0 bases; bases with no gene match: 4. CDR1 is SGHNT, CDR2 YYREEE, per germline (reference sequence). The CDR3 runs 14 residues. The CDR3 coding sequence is TGTGCCAGCAGCTTGGGACAGGGTGGTGATACGCAGTATTTT. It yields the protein CASSLGQGGDTQYF.

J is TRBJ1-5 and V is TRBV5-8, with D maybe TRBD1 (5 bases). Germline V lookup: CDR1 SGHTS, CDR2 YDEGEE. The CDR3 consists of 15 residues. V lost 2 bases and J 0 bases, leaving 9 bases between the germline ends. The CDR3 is CASSFRRVSNQPQHF. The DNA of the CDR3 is TGTGCCAGCAGCTTCCGCAGGGTTAGCAATCAGCCCCAGCATTTT.

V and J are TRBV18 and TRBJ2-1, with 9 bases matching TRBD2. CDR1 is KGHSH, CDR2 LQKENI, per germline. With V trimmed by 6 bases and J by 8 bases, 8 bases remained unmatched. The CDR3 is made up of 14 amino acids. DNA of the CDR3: TGTGCCAGCTCTCGAACGGGACTAGCCTATGAGCAGTTCTTC. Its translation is CASSRTGLAYEQFF. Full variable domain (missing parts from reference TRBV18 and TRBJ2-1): NAGVMQNPRHLVRRRGQEARLRCSPMKGHSHVYWYRQLPEEGLKFMVYLQKENIIDESGMPKERFSAEFPKEGPSILRIQQVVRGDSAAYFCASSRTGLAYEQFFGPGTRLTVL.

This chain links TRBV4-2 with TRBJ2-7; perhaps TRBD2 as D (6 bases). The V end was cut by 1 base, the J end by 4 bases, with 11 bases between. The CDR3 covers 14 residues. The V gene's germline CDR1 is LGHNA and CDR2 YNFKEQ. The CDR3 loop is CASSQVGDLYEQYF. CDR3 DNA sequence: TGTGCCAGCAGCCAAGTGGGGGACTTGTACGAGCAGTACTTC.

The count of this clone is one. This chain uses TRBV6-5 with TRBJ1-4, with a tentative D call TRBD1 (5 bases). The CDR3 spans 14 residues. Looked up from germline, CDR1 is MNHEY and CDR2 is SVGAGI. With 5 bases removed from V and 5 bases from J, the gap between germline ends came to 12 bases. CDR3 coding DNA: TGTGCCAGCAGTCGGCAGGGATCGAATGAAAAACTGTTTTTT. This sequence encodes CASSRQGSNEKLFF.

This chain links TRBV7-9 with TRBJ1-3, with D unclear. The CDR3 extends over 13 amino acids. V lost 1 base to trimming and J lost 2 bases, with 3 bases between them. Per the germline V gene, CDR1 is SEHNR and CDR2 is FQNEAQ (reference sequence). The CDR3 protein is CASSLGAGNTIYF. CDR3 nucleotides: TGTGCCAGCAGCTTAGGCGCTGGAAACACCATATATTTT.

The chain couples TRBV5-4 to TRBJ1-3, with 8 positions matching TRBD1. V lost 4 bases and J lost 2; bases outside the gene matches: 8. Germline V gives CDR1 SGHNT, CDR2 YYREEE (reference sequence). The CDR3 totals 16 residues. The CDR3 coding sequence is TGTGCCAGCAGCCTCACTACAGGGGGGGCTGGAAACACCATATATTTT. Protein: CASSLTTGGAGNTIYF.

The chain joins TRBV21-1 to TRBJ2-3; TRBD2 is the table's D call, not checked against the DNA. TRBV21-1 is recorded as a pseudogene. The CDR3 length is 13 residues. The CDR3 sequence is CASSFRLTDTQYF. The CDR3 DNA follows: TGTGCCAGCAGCTTCCGACTGACAGATACGCAGTATTTT.

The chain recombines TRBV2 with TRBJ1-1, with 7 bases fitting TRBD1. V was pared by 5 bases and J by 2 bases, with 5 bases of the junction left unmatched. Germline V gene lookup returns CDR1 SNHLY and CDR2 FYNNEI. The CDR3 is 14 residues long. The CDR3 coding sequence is TGTGCCAGCAGTAAACAGGGGAGTAACACTGAAGCTTTCTTT. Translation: CASSKQGSNTEAFF. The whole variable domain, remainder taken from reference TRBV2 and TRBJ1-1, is EPEVTQTPSHQVTQMGQEVILRCVPISNHLYFYWYRQILGQKVEFLVSFYNNEISEKSEIFDDQFSVERPDGSNFTLKIRSTKLEDSAMYFCASSKQGSNTEAFFGQGTRLTVV.

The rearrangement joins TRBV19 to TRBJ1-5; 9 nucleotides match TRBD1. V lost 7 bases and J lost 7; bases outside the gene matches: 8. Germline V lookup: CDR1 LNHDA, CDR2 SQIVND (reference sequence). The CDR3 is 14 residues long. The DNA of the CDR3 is TGTGCCAGTATCCCCGGGACAGGGAACCAGCCCCAGCATTTT. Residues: CASIPGTGNQPQHF. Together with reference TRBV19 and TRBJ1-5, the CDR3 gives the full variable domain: DGGITQSPKYLFRKEGQNVTLSCEQNLNHDAMYWYRQDPGQGLRLIYYSQIVNDFQKGDIAEGYSVSREKKESFPLTVTSAQKNPTAFYLCASIPGTGNQPQHFGDGTRLSIL.

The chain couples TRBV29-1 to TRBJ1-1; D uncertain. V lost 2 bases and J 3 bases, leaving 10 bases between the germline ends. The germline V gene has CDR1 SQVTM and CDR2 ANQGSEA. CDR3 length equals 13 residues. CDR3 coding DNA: TGCAGCGTTGAAAATTCGGGTTACACTGAAGCTTTCTTT. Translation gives CSVENSGYTEAFF. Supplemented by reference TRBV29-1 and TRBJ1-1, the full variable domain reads SAVISQKPSRDICQRGTSLTIQCQVDSQVTMMFWYRQQPGQSLTLIATANQGSEATYESGFVIDKFPISRPNLTFSTLTVSNMSPEDSSIYLCSVENSGYTEAFFGQGTRLTVV.

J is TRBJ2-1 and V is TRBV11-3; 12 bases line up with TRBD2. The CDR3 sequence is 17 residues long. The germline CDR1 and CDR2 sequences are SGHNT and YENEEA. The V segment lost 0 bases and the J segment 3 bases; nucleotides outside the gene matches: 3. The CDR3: CASSLEGGLAGYNEQFF. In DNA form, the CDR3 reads TGTGCCAGCAGCTTAGAAGGGGGACTAGCGGGCTACAATGAGCAGTTCTTC.

CDR3 nucleotides: TGCGCCAGCGGGGACAGGGTTAGTTCCCGACTTAACACCGGGGAGCTGTTTTTT. Translating it yields CASGDRVSSRLNTGELFF. V gene TRBV5-1 combines with J gene TRBJ2-2; 9 bases fit TRBD1. Germline lookup yields CDR1 SGHRS and CDR2 YFSETQ. The CDR3 contains 18 residues. The junction had 15 bases not matched to a gene; V was cut back by 7 bases and J by 2 bases.

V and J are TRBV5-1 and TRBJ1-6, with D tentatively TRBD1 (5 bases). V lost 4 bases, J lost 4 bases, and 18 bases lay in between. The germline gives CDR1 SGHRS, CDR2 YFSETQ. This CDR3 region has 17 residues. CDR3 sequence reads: CASSLGIVTEYNSPLHF. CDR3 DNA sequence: TGCGCCAGCAGCCTCGGAATCGTGACAGAATATAATTCACCCCTCCACTTT.

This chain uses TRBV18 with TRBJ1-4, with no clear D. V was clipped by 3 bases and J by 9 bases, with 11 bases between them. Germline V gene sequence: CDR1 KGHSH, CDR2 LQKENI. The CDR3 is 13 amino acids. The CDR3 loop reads CASSPPSSQKLFF. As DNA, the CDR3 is TGTGCCAGCTCACCTCCCTCCTCTCAAAAACTGTTTTTT.

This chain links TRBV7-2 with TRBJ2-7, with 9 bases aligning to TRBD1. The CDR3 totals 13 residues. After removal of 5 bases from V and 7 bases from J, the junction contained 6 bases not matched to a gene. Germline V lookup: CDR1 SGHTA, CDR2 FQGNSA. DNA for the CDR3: TGTGCCAGCAGCATGGACAGGGGTAAGGAGCAGTACTTC. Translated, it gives CASSMDRGKEQYF.